The entry below describes one T cell receptor (beta chain). The data belong to a study of T cells in Graves' hyperthyroidism and ophthalmopathy. There were TCR beta CDR3 regions amplified from RNA transcripts. The primer set for the first-round RT-PCR of the TCR CDR3 was HTBI. TCRdb passed the multiplex PCR reads through MiXCR, listing each CDR3 protein once. The data hold 200,000 to 300,000 distinct CDR3 sequences, with over 20% observed a single time. The V and J ends lost 7 bases and 6 bases respectively, with 15 bases between them. Germline V gene data show CDR1 as LNHDA and CDR2 as SQIVND (reference sequence). This CDR3 region has 13 residues.

The V and J genes are TRBV19 and TRBJ1-1, with D tentatively TRBD1 (5 bases). The sequence came from a woman aged 40 to 50 with Graves' ophthalmopathy. The specimen was blood. The CDR3 spells CASKGRAAAEAFF. In DNA form, the CDR3 reads TGTGCCAGTAAAGGCAGGGCGGCGGCTGAAGCTTTCTTT.